This T cell receptor beta chain is from a study of a mutant IDH1 vaccine in newly diagnosed glioma. For the study at large: Therapy received beforehand was radiotherapy, temozolomide, or both, with most patients given both.

Sample time point: baseline, week 1 (first vaccination visit). Treatment: pre-vaccination baseline after standard-of-care therapy. Clones were read by immunoSEQ multiplex PCR, and TCRdb kept only the in-frame ones, dropping some. The profile shows about 38,000 clones, around 78% of them singletons. Germline CDR1 and CDR2: SGHRS and YFSETQ. V lost 0 bases to trimming and J lost 2 bases, with 14 bases between them. This CDR3 comprises 16 residues. V gene TRBV5-1 combines with J gene TRBJ1-2, with D perhaps matching TRBD1 (5 bases). The TCR originated in a man aged 40-55 years with glioma. Some clones in this sample may be carry-over from other donors' samples. The source was PBMCs, collected from a glioma patient treated with radiotherapy, temozolomide or both. In nucleotides, the CDR3 is TGCGCCAGCAGCTTGGAAGGGGATCATTGGAACTATGGCTACACCTTC. It yields the protein CASSLEGDHWNYGYTF.